This TCR beta chain was recorded in a study of blood T cell repertoires in COVID-19. Study-level background: Italy, Spain and the United States were the sources of the convalescent and acute COVID-19 samples.

Original methodology: Reference gene primer amplification yielded estimated nucleated cell counts. The method was immunoSEQ multiplex PCR; TCRdb's version includes in-frame clones alone and lacks a portion of them. Clone size and the V and J calls come from that table; the DNA yielded D and trimming. The table has under 150,000 clones, 75% to 90% seen once. V shed 4 bases and J 6 bases; nucleotides not matched to a gene: 12. This CDR3 has 16 residues. Per the germline V gene, CDR1 is LGHNA and CDR2 is YNFKEQ. Sequencing was carried out using peripheral blood. The gene calls are TRBV4-2 and TRBJ2-5, with 9 nucleotides matching TRBD1. This receptor was taken from a woman aged 55-69 years with active COVID-19. CDR3 bases: TGTGCCAGCAGCCCGCCACAGGGACAGGGTGTGCAGACCCAGTACTTC. Translating it yields CASSPPQGQGVQTQYF.